Presented here are 21 T cell receptor beta chains from one specimen sequenced in a study of T cell responses to AZD1222 COVID-19 vaccine. Method: immunoSEQ multiplex PCR; TCRdb's copy keeps in-frame clones and lacks some. Seen here are 100,000 to 150,000 clones, about 85% observed once, and the top ten hold approximately 1.4%. The source material was peripheral blood, sampled on day 0 of AZD1222 vaccination. The receptor source for this set is an adult in good health.

V gene TRBV18 combines with J gene TRBJ1-1; 9 bases align to TRBD1. With V trimmed by 3 bases and J by 5 bases, 7 bases remained unmatched. Per the germline V gene, CDR1 is KGHSH and CDR2 is LQKENI. The CDR3 contains 15 residues. This CDR3 reads CASSPAGTGRTEAFF. Written as DNA, the CDR3 is TGTGCCAGCTCACCCGCGGGGACAGGGCGAACTGAAGCTTTCTTT.

The chain recombines TRBV19 with TRBJ1-2, with D uncertain. Deletions cut 6 bases from V and 3 bases from J, with 8 bases between. This CDR3 is built from 12 residues. CDR1 is LNHDA and CDR2 is SQIVND in the germline V gene (reference sequence). The chain's CDR3 is CASRATHYGYTF. The DNA for the CDR3 is TGTGCCAGTAGGGCGACGCACTATGGCTACACCTTC.

The rearrangement links TRBV3-1 (or the pseudogene TRBV3-2) to TRBJ2-3, with 8 bases identical to TRBD1. CDR1 and CDR2 (germline): LGHDT, YNNKEL (reference sequence). V lost 1 base and J lost 14; bases outside the gene matches: 8. CDR3 size: 13 residues. DNA for the CDR3: TGTGCCAGCAGCCAAGTCTTGCAGGGGGCCCCGTATTTT. Protein product: CASSQVLQGAPYF.

The genes are TRBV13 and TRBJ1-5; D is ambiguous. The CDR3 loop spans 12 amino acids. The germline gives CDR1 PRHDT, CDR2 FYEKMQ (reference sequence). Trimming took off 8 bases at V and 5 bases at J, with 10 bases between the two ends. CDR3 coding DNA: TGTGCCAGCCCTCCTCGGCATCAGCCCCAGCATTTT. Translated: CASPPRHQPQHF.

V is TRBV6-6 and J is TRBJ2-5; D gene uncertain. This CDR3 has 14 residues. CDR1 is MNHNY and CDR2 is SVGAGI in the germline V gene (reference sequence). V dropped 6 bases and J dropped 9 bases, with 20 bases sitting between them. The CDR3 DNA is TGTGCCAGCAGAGTACATGATTCCCAAGTGGCCCAGTACTTC. Translating it yields CASRVHDSQVAQYF.

The chain employs TRBV19 and TRBJ2-3, with 10 bases that match TRBD2. CDR1 and CDR2 from the germline V gene are LNHDA and SQIVND (reference sequence). The V gene end was trimmed by 5 bases and the J gene end by 9 bases; junction bases not matched to a gene: 8. The CDR3 runs to 14 residues. DNA for the CDR3: TGTGCCAGTAGTCTATTAGCGGGGGGAGGCACGCAGTATTTT. Translated: CASSLLAGGGTQYF.

The chain joins TRBV19 to TRBJ2-7; D is unresolved. V lost 3 bases and J lost 1, with 10 bases in between. The CDR3 length is 14 residues. Germline CDR1 and CDR2: LNHDA and SQIVND (reference sequence). The CDR3 DNA sequence: TGTGCCAGTAGTATTCGGCCAGAGTCCTACGAGCAGTACTTC. Its protein is CASSIRPESYEQYF.

V usage is TRBV28 and J usage is TRBJ1-5; D gene uncertain. The V end lost 3 bases, the J end lost 0 bases, and 12 bases lay between the germline ends. The CDR3 totals 16 residues. Germline CDR1 MDHEN, CDR2 SYDVKM. The CDR3 loop is CASSFSLGYSNQPQHF. The CDR3 DNA follows: TGTGCCAGCAGTTTTAGCTTAGGGTATAGCAATCAGCCCCAGCATTTT.

The chain has TRBV7-9 and TRBJ1-3; D not resolved. Germline V gives CDR1 SEHNR, CDR2 FQNEAQ (reference sequence). This CDR3 region has 14 residues. Trimming cost V 6 bases and J 0 bases, with 9 bases left between them. The CDR3 region has the DNA TGTGCCAGCAGTTCGTCCAACTCTGGAAACACCATATATTTT. Translation: CASSSSNSGNTIYF.

The rearrangement links TRBV30 to TRBJ1-6, with D hard to call. CDR1 and CDR2 from the germline V gene are GTSNPN and SVGIG (reference sequence). The ends were cut back, 4 bases at V and 2 bases at J, with 3 bases in the middle. The CDR3 is 12 residues long. CDR3 in amino acids: CAWNPYNSPLHF. CDR3 coding DNA: TGTGCCTGGAATCCCTATAATTCACCCCTCCACTTT.

This chain joins TRBV6-4 and TRBJ1-1, with unresolved D. Germline CDR1 reads MRHNA; CDR2 reads SNTAGT. The ends were cut back, 6 bases at V and 5 bases at J, with 19 bases in the middle. This CDR3 has 15 residues. The CDR3 DNA is TGTGCCAGCAGCTCCCTGAGGATTAAGGGTACTGAAGCTTTCTTT. Its protein product is CASSSLRIKGTEAFF.

This chain joins TRBV7-6 and TRBJ2-2; D is undetermined. The germline V gene encodes CDR1 SGHVS and CDR2 FNYEAQ. Between the trimmed V and J ends, which lost 4 bases and 8 bases, there was a span of 11 bases. The CDR3 contains 13 residues. The CDR3 DNA is TGTGCCAGCAGCTCCTCAAATTGGGGGGAGCTGTTTTTT. Translating it yields CASSSSNWGELFF.

The genes are TRBV19 and TRBJ2-3; possibly TRBD2 for D (5 bases). This CDR3 contains 15 residues. Deletions cut 3 bases from V and 6 bases from J, with 16 bases between. CDR1 is LNHDA and CDR2 is SQIVND in the germline V gene (reference sequence). As DNA, the CDR3 is TGTGCCAGTAGTATGAGGGCGTTAGCAGACGATACGCAGTATTTT. It codes for CASSMRALADDTQYF.

This sequence joins TRBV11-2 and TRBJ2-1, with D perhaps TRBD2 (6 bases). This CDR3 is 17 amino acids long. CDR1 SGHAT and CDR2 FQNNGV come from the germline V gene. V dropped 5 bases and J dropped 2 bases, with 19 bases sitting between them. The CDR3 loop is CASSPNLADPTYNEQFF. Here the CDR3 DNA reads TGTGCCAGCAGCCCAAACTTAGCGGACCCCACCTACAATGAGCAGTTCTTC.

V and J are TRBV2 and TRBJ2-1; tentative D call: TRBD1 (7 bases). The germline V and J ends were trimmed by 5 bases and 2 bases, with 13 bases remaining between them. CDR1 SNHLY and CDR2 FYNNEI come from the germline V gene. CDR3 length: 15 residues. CDR3: CASSYQGGPYNEQFF. DNA for the CDR3: TGTGCCAGCAGTTACCAGGGGGGCCCCTACAATGAGCAGTTCTTC.

The genes are TRBV2 and TRBJ2-5; 7 bases are a match to TRBD1. The V gene's germline CDR1 is SNHLY and CDR2 FYNNEI. This CDR3 region has 13 residues. The junction had 2 bases not matched to a gene; V was cut back by 3 bases and J by 4 bases. CDR3 protein: CASSDRGSETQYF. The CDR3 DNA is TGTGCCAGCAGTGACAGGGGGTCAGAGACCCAGTACTTC.

This sequence joins TRBV9 and TRBJ1-6, with D tentatively TRBD1 (5 bases). Trimming left V 4 bases short and J 8 bases short, with 16 bases between. The germline CDR1 and CDR2 sequences are SGDLS and YYNGEE. CDR3 length equals 15 residues. The CDR3 DNA sequence: TGTGCCAGCAGCCTCTCTGTAAGGGGTGATTCACCCCTCCACTTT. As protein: CASSLSVRGDSPLHF.

The chain has TRBV27 and TRBJ1-2; D not resolved. CDR3 length equals 16 residues. Trimming removed 7 bases from V and 0 bases from J, with 18 bases in between. Looked up from germline, CDR1 is MNHEY and CDR2 is SMNVEV (reference sequence). The CDR3 loop reads CASKSIHTNSNYGYTF. The CDR3 DNA sequence: TGTGCCAGCAAGTCCATACATACCAACTCTAACTATGGCTACACCTTC.

The J gene is TRBJ1-2, the V gene TRBV2; 8 bases line up with TRBD1. This CDR3 is built from 15 residues. CDR1 and CDR2 from the germline V gene are SNHLY and FYNNEI. V shed 8 bases and J 6 bases; nucleotides not matched to a gene: 14. The CDR3 coding sequence is TGTGCCAGCTGGGACAGGTCACGGCAGGTACATGGCTACACCTTC. Amino acids: CASWDRSRQVHGYTF.

The genes are TRBV9 and TRBJ1-4; 9 bases line up with TRBD1. Germline assignment: CDR1 SGDLS and CDR2 YYNGEE. Germline trimming cut 3 bases from V and 8 bases from J; bases unmatched to any gene: 8. The CDR3 sequence is 15 residues long. The CDR3 DNA reads TGTGCCAGCAGCGGACCACAGGGGGCCGGAGAAAAACTGTTTTTT. Encoded protein: CASSGPQGAGEKLFF.

The genes are TRBV14 and TRBJ2-1; D perhaps matches TRBD1 (5 bases). The CDR3 length is 13 residues. Trimming removed 1 base from V and 12 bases from J, with 13 bases in between. Germline-derived CDR1 and CDR2 are SGHDN and FVKESK. The CDR3 DNA is TGTGCCAGCAGCCAAGCCGTGGGGCCTTCGCAGTTCTTC. This sequence encodes CASSQAVGPSQFF.